This T cell receptor (beta chain) is drawn from a study of early T cells in non-severe SARS-CoV-2 infection. TCRdb called the 5' RACE reads again in MiXCR, with one record for every CDR3 protein. The sample lists more than 70,000 distinct CDR3 sequences, approximately 13% occurring once. The V and J ends lost 0 bases and 9 bases, in that order; junction bases with no gene match: 8. The germline CDR1 and CDR2 sequences are SGHNT and YYREEE (reference sequence). This CDR3 comprises 15 residues. The table lists this clonotype with many counts. The V gene is TRBV5-4, the J gene TRBJ2-1; 8 bases are shared with TRBD2. The sample consisted of whole blood. The TCR comes from an adult who was a healthcare worker with PCR-confirmed SARS-CoV-2 infection or an uninfected control (not recorded which). CDR3 in amino acids: CASSLVTGGPGEQFF. CDR3 bases: TGTGCCAGCAGCTTGGTAACGGGAGGGCCCGGTGAGCAGTTCTTC.